The rows below give T cell receptor beta chains drawn from one sample of a study of blood T cell repertoires in COVID-19. Assay used: immunoSEQ multiplex PCR; TCRdb lists only in-frame clones, some missing. The sample lists some 58,000 clones; 85% to 90% were seen once. The sequenced sample consisted of peripheral blood. The receptors were gathered from a man in his forties or fifties with acute or convalescent COVID-19. Each CDR3 is given with its conserved first and last residue. The D gene is left open where the match is weak. Clone size appears in some rows only: once, few, many, or a class for an expanded clone.

TRBD2	TRBV18	NA	TRBJ2-5	CASSPLAGGQETQYF	TGTGCCAGCTCCCCTCTAGCGGGAGGGCAAGAGACCCAGTACTTC
TRBD2	TRBV3-1/TRBV3-2	NA	TRBJ2-7	CASSQTGTSGKNEQYF	TGTGCCAGCAGCCAGACCGGGACTAGCGGGAAGAACGAGCAGTACTTC
TRBD1	TRBV12-3/TRBV12-4	NA	TRBJ2-7	CASRKDRLREQYF	TGTGCCAGCAGAAAGGACAGGTTGAGGGAGCAGTACTTC
TRBD1	TRBV5-1	NA	TRBJ1-4	CASSLAGTGEKLFF	TGCGCCAGCAGCTTGGCTGGGACAGGGGAAAAACTGTTTTTT
TRBD1	TRBV27	NA	TRBJ1-2	CASSPQGAVPKNYGYTF	TGTGCCAGCAGTCCGCAGGGGGCCGTACCCAAAAACTATGGCTACACCTTC
NA	TRBV6-2/TRBV6-3	NA	TRBJ1-3	CASSRQVVDTIYF	TGTGCCAGCAGTCGCCAGGTGGTGGACACCATATATTTT
NA	TRBV6-1	NA	TRBJ2-5	CASSDGGLQETQYF	TGTGCCAGCAGTGATGGCGGTTTACAAGAGACCCAGTACTTC
NA	TRBV9	NA	TRBJ1-2	CASSTGNANYGYTF	TGTGCCAGCAGCACAGGGAACGCTAACTATGGCTACACCTTC
NA	TRBV7-9	NA	TRBJ2-6	CASSFFGVFSAEGANVLTF	TGTGCCAGCAGCTTTTTCGGTGTTTTCTCAGCGGAGGGGGCCAACGTCCTGACTTTC
NA	TRBV6-5	NA	TRBJ1-2	CASSYDSNYGYTF	TGTGCCAGCAGTTACGACAGCAACTATGGCTACACCTTC
TRBD1	TRBV12-3/TRBV12-4	NA	TRBJ2-1	CASSLGQGNEQFF	TGTGCCAGCAGTTTAGGACAGGGCAATGAGCAGTTCTTC
TRBD1	TRBV7-9	NA	TRBJ2-2	CASSLPDRGRAGELFF	TGTGCCAGCAGCTTACCGGACAGGGGGCGAGCCGGGGAGCTGTTTTTT
TRBD1	TRBV11-2	NA	TRBJ2-5	CASSGRGQTQYF	TGTGCCAGCAGCGGCAGGGGGCAGACCCAGTACTTC
NA	TRBV29-1	few	TRBJ2-1	CSVLAGSSYNEQFF	TGCAGCGTTCTCGCGGGAAGCTCCTACAATGAGCAGTTCTTC
NA	TRBV18	once	TRBJ1-2	CASSPSKQQVYGYTF	TGTGCCAGCTCACCATCGAAGCAGCAGGTCTATGGCTACACCTTC
NA	TRBV4-2	NA	TRBJ1-3	CASSQAPSLGHGNTIYF	TGTGCCAGCAGCCAAGCTCCTTCGCTGGGACATGGAAACACCATATATTTT
NA	TRBV2	NA	TRBJ2-7	CASSEADEQYF	TGTGCCAGCAGCGAAGCCGACGAGCAGTACTTC
NA	TRBV30	NA	TRBJ1-1	CAWMYYTEAFF	TGTGCCTGGATGTATTACACTGAAGCTTTCTTT
NA	TRBV19	NA	TRBJ1-1	CASSPFDTEAFF	TGTGCCAGTAGCCCGTTTGACACTGAAGCTTTCTTT
TRBD1	TRBV7-6	once	TRBJ1-2	CASSLGTGEGYTF	TGTGCCAGCAGCTTGGGGACAGGGGAGGGCTACACCTTC
NA	TRBV12-5	NA	TRBJ1-2	CASGLTPLGTYGYTF	TGTGCTAGTGGTCTCACCCCTTTGGGCACCTATGGCTACACCTTC
TRBD2	TRBV24-1	NA	TRBJ2-3	CATSDSREGADTQYF	TGTGCCACCAGTGATTCCCGGGAGGGCGCAGATACGCAGTATTTT
TRBD2	TRBV18	NA	TRBJ2-3	CASSPTSGTTDTQYF	TGTGCCAGCTCACCGACTAGCGGGACCACAGATACGCAGTATTTT
TRBD2	TRBV2	NA	TRBJ2-3	CASSSRTSGSFDTQYF	TGTGCCAGCAGCTCGCGGACTAGCGGGAGCTTCGATACGCAGTATTTT
NA	TRBV6-5	NA	TRBJ1-6	CASNIGGSYNSPLHF	TGTGCCAGCAATATAGGGGGCTCCTATAATTCACCCCTCCACTTT
TRBD1	TRBV6-2/TRBV6-3	NA	TRBJ2-5	CASSGRDRGRKLNMETQYF	TGTGCCAGCAGTGGCCGGGACAGGGGGCGCAAGCTGAACATGGAGACCCAGTACTTC